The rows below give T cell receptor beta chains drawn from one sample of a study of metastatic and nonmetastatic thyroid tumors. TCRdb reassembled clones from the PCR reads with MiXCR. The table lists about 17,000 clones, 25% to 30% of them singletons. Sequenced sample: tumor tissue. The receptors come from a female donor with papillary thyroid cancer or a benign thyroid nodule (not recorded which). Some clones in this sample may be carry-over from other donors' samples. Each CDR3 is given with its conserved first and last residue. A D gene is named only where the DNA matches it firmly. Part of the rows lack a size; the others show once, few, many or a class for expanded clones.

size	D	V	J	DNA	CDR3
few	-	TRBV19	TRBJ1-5	TGTGCCAGTAGTATGTCCCAGAGGCCCCAGCATTTT	CASSMSQRPQHF
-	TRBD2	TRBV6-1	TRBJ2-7	TGTGCCAGCAGTGATGTAGCGGGAGTGTCCTACGAGCAGTACTTC	CASSDVAGVSYEQYF
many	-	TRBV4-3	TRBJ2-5	TGCGCCAGCAGCCAAGGCGCAACGGGAGAGGAGACCCAGTACTTC	CASSQGATGEETQYF
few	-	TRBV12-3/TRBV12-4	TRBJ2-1	TGTGCCAGCAGCCGCCCTCCCAATGAGCAGTTCTTC	CASSRPPNEQFF
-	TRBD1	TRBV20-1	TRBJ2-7	TGCAGTGCTAGGGGGTCACAGGGGCAGCAATCCTACGAGAAGTACTTC	CSARGSQGQQSYEKYF
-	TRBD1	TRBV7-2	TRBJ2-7	TGTGCCAGCAGCCCACGACAGGGCTCCTACGAGCAGTACTTC	CASSPRQGSYEQYF
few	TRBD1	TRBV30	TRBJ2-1	TGTGCCTGGAGCGATGACAGGGATGAGCAGTTCTTC	CAWSDDRDEQFF
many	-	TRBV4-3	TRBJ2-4	TGCGCCAGCAGCCCCACCGCCGGGATCCAAAACATTCAGTACTTC	CASSPTAGIQNIQYF
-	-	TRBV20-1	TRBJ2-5	TGCAGTGTGTCGGGAGAGGAGACCCAGTACTTC	CSVSGEETQYF
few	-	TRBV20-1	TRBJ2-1	TGCAGTGCTAGAGATCCTTGGACTCCCCGGGACGTCGAGCAGTTCTTC	CSARDPWTPRDVEQFF
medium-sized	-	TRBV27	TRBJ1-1	TGTGCCAGCAGTTATTCGATGAACACTGAAGCTTTCTTT	CASSYSMNTEAFF
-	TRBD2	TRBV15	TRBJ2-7	TGTGCCACCAGCAGATCGGCGGGAGGGTCCTACGAGCAGTACTTC	CATSRSAGGSYEQYF
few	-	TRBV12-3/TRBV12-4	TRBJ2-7	TGTGCCAGCATCCGCCTAGAGGACCCCGGGGAGCAGTACTTC	CASIRLEDPGEQYF
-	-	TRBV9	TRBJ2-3	TGTGCCAGCAGCGATGTAGGGAGCACAGATGCGCAGTATTTT	CASSDVGSTDAQYF
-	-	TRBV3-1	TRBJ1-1	TGTGCCAGCAGCCACAATGGTGCTGAAGCTTTCTTT	CASSHNGAEAFF
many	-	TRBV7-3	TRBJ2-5	TGTGCCAGCAGCACAGCCAGTCGCGGAGAGACCCAGTACTTC	CASSTASRGETQYF
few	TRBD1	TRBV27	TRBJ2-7	TGTGCCAGCGGTTTCTGGGACAGCTCCTACGAGCAGTACTTC	CASGFWDSSYEQYF
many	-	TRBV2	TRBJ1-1	TGTGCCAGCAGTGCCCCAGGGTTGAACACTGAAGCTTTCTTT	CASSAPGLNTEAFF
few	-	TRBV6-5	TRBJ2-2	TGTGCCAGCAGTTGGGGGGCTGGTGACACCGGGGAGCTGTTTTTT	CASSWGAGDTGELFF
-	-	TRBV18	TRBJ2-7	TGTGCCAGCTCACCACCTTCGGGGACGGGGGAGCAGTACTTC	CASSPPSGTGEQYF
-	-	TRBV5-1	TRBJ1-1	TGCGCCAGCAGCCCGTCCCGGCTGGGAAGGCCTGAAGCTTTCTTT	CASSPSRLGRPEAFF
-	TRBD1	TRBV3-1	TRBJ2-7	TGTGCCAGCAGCGGACGACAGGGATCTTACGAGCAGTACTTC	CASSGRQGSYEQYF
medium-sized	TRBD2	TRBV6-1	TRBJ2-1	TGTGCCAGCAGCCGAATTATTAGCGGGAGATTTGAGCAGTTCTTC	CASSRIISGRFEQFF
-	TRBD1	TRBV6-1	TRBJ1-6	TGTGCCAGCAGTGAACTGGACAGGTCCCGACCCCTCCACTTT	CASSELDRSRPLHF
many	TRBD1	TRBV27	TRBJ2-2	TGTGCCAGCACCACAAGGGGGACAGAAAACACCGGGGAGCTGTTTTTT	CASTTRGTENTGELFF
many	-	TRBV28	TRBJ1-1	TGTGCCAGCAGTTTTACTCTCACGAACACTGAAGCTTTCTTT	CASSFTLTNTEAFF
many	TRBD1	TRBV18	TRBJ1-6	TGTGCCAGCTCAAGGGACAGGCTGAATTCACCCCTCCACTTT	CASSRDRLNSPLHF
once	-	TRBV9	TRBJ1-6	TGTGCCAGCAGCGTAGGACCCACCTCACCCCTCCACTTT	CASSVGPTSPLHF
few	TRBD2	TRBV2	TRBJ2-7	TGTGCCACAGGACTAGCGGCCGCCGGTGAGCAGTACTTC	CATGLAAAGEQYF
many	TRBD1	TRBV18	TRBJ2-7	TGTGCCAGCTCACCATCGTTACCCCGGGCCTCCCAGGGGGACGAGCAGTACTTC	CASSPSLPRASQGDEQYF
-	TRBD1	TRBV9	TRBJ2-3	TGTGCCAGCAGCGTAAGGGACAGACAGACAGATACGCAGTATTTT	CASSVRDRQTDTQYF
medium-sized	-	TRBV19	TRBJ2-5	TGTGCCAGTAGTATAAGTAGTCGGGCCTGGGAGACCCAGTACTTC	CASSISSRAWETQYF
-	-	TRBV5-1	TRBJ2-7	TGCGCCAGCAGCTTGGCGGGACAAGGCAACGAGCAGTACTTC	CASSLAGQGNEQYF
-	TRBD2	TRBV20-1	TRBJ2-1	TGCAGTGCTTTCGGGACTAGCTTCGTTGGGAATTTCTTC	CSAFGTSFVGNFF
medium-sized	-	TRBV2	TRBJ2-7	TGTGCCAGCACCCTGGACCTGAACTACGAGCAGTACTTC	CASTLDLNYEQYF
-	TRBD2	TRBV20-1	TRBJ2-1	TGCAGTGCTAGTCGGGGAGGGTGGAATGAGCAGTTCTTC	CSASRGGWNEQFF
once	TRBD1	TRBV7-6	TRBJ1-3	TGTGCCAGCAGCTTAGTTCAGGGGGCAATCGGAAACACCATATATTTT	CASSLVQGAIGNTIYF
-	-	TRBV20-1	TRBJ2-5	TGCAGTGCTAGTGGGCAGGGCGGTGAGACCCAGTACTTC	CSASGQGGETQYF
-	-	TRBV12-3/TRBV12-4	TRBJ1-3	TGTGCCAGCAGTTTAGGCCACGCTTCCCCCACCATATATTTT	CASSLGHASPTIYF
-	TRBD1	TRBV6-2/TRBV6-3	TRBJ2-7	TGTGCCAACACCCCTGGTCTAAGTCGGGACAGGGAGGGCGAGCAGTACTTC	CANTPGLSRDREGEQYF
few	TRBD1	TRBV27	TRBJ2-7	TGTACCATCGCGCCCGGGACAGGGGAGTACGAGCAGTACTTC	CTIAPGTGEYEQYF
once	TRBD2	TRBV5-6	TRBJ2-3	TGTTCCAGCAGCTTGAGTCCATTTAGCGGGGAATACACAGATACACAGTATTTT	CSSSLSPFSGEYTDTQYF